Reported below is one TCR beta chain. What it binds is unknown. The V segment lost 3 bases and the J segment 2 bases; nucleotides outside the gene matches: 6. The CDR3 totals 15 residues. From germline, CDR1 is MNHEY and CDR2 SMNVEV (reference sequence). Clones were read by immunoSEQ multiplex PCR, and TCRdb kept only the in-frame ones, dropping some. The sample gives about 56,000 clones, approximately 90% of which show up once; around 0.4% is in the top ten. Cryopreserved PBMCs were CD4-enriched, then split into naive and memory cells. The sample is drawn from a study of CD4 T cells in relation to SARS-CoV-2 and coronaviruses. Study details: Convalescent patients had median age about 37 years, range roughly 21 to 75. Convalescent patients were seven or eight males and a few females; two were Hispanic.

Study-wide points: Each donor contributed either pre-pandemic or post-infection samples, not both.

Sequencing was carried out using naive CD4+ T cells from PBMCs. Subset described: naive CD4+ T cells isolated by negative enrichment. The clonotype comes from an adult with COVID-19. V gene TRBV27 combines with J gene TRBJ2-7, with 8 bases matching TRBD2. The CDR3 loop is CASSLNSGVTYEQYF. In DNA, the CDR3 is TGTGCCAGCAGTTTGAATAGCGGGGTTACCTACGAGCAGTACTTC.